The 27 T cell receptor beta chains given below trace back to one sample, sequenced in a study of cytomegalovirus exposure and HLA in healthy donors (dated 2017 in TCRdb). Library generation was performed with the immunoSEQ multiplex PCR assay. The multiplex PCR relied on a mix of 60 forward primers for TCR Vbeta segments and 13 reverse primers for TCR Jbeta segments. The clones in this table, taken by TCRdb from immuneACCESS, are in-frame only. Not every clone is retained; where verified, under half of the shortfall comes from an unresolved V gene, and the cause of the rest is unknown. The sample yields about 160,000 clones; roughly 88% were counted once. The top ten constitute 1.5% of the sample. Material for sequencing was PBMCs. The receptor source for this set is a woman aged 18-30 years in good health and CMV-seronegative.

V and J are TRBV27 and TRBJ2-7; D unresolved. Germline V gives CDR1 MNHEY, CDR2 SMNVEV (reference sequence). V shed 2 bases and J shed 3 bases, with 8 bases lying between them. The CDR3 covers 13 residues. Here the CDR3 reads CASSLQFDYEQYF. In DNA, the CDR3 is TGTGCCAGCAGTTTACAGTTTGACTACGAGCAGTACTTC.

This clone occurred a few times. The chain joins TRBV6-5 to TRBJ1-1; a weak D match, TRBD1 (5 bases). The CDR3 loop spans 15 amino acids. Germline CDR1 and CDR2: MNHEY and SVGAGI. Trimming pared 2 bases from V and 1 base from J, leaving 11 bases between. CDR3 nucleotides: TGTGCCAGCAGTTACCAATCGACAGCGAACACTGAAGCTTTCTTT. Protein product: CASSYQSTANTEAFF.

The chain couples TRBV10-3 to TRBJ1-5, with 7 nucleotides matching TRBD1. V trimming: 6 bases; J trimming: 6 bases; junction bases outside the gene matches: 11. This CDR3 contains 15 residues. CDR1 is ENHRY and CDR2 is SYGVKD in the germline V gene. CDR3 nucleotides: TGTGCCATCAGCACAGGGGATTTTTCGGGTCAGCCCCAGCATTTT. This translates into CAISTGDFSGQPQHF.

The J gene is TRBJ1-1, the V gene TRBV29-1; D is possibly TRBD1 (5 bases). Germline V gene data show CDR1 as SQVTM and CDR2 as ANQGSEA. V gave up 5 bases and J gave up 0 bases, with 16 bases separating them. This CDR3 has 15 residues. CDR3 in amino acids: CSVLAGIRMNTEAFF. CDR3 nucleotides: TGCAGCGTTTTAGCAGGGATCAGGATGAACACTGAAGCTTTCTTT.

Only one count was recorded for this clone. The rearrangement links TRBV19 to TRBJ1-2; TRBD1 matches at 7 bases. V shed 6 bases and J 5 bases; nucleotides not matched to a gene: 12. Germline V gives CDR1 LNHDA, CDR2 SQIVND (reference sequence). The CDR3 loop spans 15 amino acids. DNA for the CDR3: TGTGCCAGTAGGAAAAGTGGGGACAGCCTATATGGCTACACCTTC. Residues: CASRKSGDSLYGYTF. The entire variable domain, with the rest obtained from reference TRBV19 and TRBJ1-2, is as follows: DGGITQSPKYLFRKEGQNVTLSCEQNLNHDAMYWYRQDPGQGLRLIYYSQIVNDFQKGDIAEGYSVSREKKESFPLTVTSAQKNPTAFYLCASRKSGDSLYGYTFGSGTRLTVV.

The V call is TRBV2, the J call TRBJ1-5; D is unresolved. Trimming took off 5 bases at V and 3 bases at J, with 14 bases between the two ends. There are 15 residues in the CDR3. Germline CDR1 SNHLY, CDR2 FYNNEI. CDR3 loop: CASSSQAINNQPQHF. CDR3 coding DNA: TGTGCCAGCAGTAGCCAGGCAATAAACAATCAGCCCCAGCATTTT.

The chain links TRBV5-5 to TRBJ1-1; D remains unclear. Trimming stripped 6 bases from V and 7 bases from J, with 16 bases between. CDR1 and CDR2 (germline): SGHKS, YYEKEE (reference sequence). This CDR3 contains 13 residues. The CDR3 region has the DNA TGTGCCAGCAACAGACCCAGTCGGAATGAAGCTTTCTTT. This codes for CASNRPSRNEAFF.

The chain joins TRBV5-8 to TRBJ1-6, with TRBD1 as a possible D gene (5 bases). CDR3 length: 14 residues. Trimming left V 2 bases short and J 8 bases short, with 11 bases between. Germline loops: CDR1 SGHTS, CDR2 YDEGEE. The CDR3 nucleotides are TGTGCCAGCAGCTTTGGGCAGGGTGATTCACCCCTCCACTTT. Protein product: CASSFGQGDSPLHF.

This clone has just a few counts. This chain joins TRBV14 and TRBJ2-2, with TRBD1 identical over 7 bases. This CDR3 is built from 16 residues. Germline V gene sequence: CDR1 SGHDN, CDR2 FVKESK. V lost 2 bases to trimming and J lost 3 bases; unmatched junction nucleotides: 6. The CDR3 DNA is TGTGCCAGCAGCCAACTAGGGGACAGTTACACCGGGGAGCTGTTTTTT. This sequence encodes CASSQLGDSYTGELFF.

V is TRBV5-1 and J is TRBJ1-1; a weak D match, TRBD1 (5 bases). Germline values: CDR1 SGHRS, CDR2 YFSETQ. Trimming cost V 2 bases and J 3 bases, with 11 bases left between them. This CDR3 has 14 residues. This CDR3 is CASSLGQTYTEAFF. The CDR3 region has the DNA TGCGCCAGCAGCTTAGGACAAACCTACACTGAAGCTTTCTTT. The variable domain in full, with the rest retrieved from reference TRBV5-1 and TRBJ1-1, is KAGVTQTPRYLIKTRGQQVTLSCSPISGHRSVSWYQQTPGQGLQFLFEYFSETQRNKGNFPGRFSGRQFSNSRSEMNVSTLELGDSALYLCASSLGQTYTEAFFGQGTRLTVV.

The chain links TRBV6-5 to TRBJ1-1; a possible D gene is TRBD1 (5 bases). CDR1 and CDR2 from the germline V gene are MNHEY and SVGAGI. This CDR3 has 14 residues. V lost 6 bases and J lost 2, with 13 bases in between. CDR3 in amino acids: CASRQYRTNTEAFF. As DNA, the CDR3 is TGTGCCAGCAGACAGTACAGGACAAACACTGAAGCTTTCTTT.

The CDR3 is CASSYTGEATEAFF. The CDR3 nucleotides read TGCGCCAGCAGCTACACAGGGGAAGCGACTGAAGCTTTCTTT. The chain couples TRBV5-1 to TRBJ1-1, with 7 nucleotides matching TRBD1. There are 14 residues in the CDR3. V lost 3 bases to trimming and J lost 5 bases; unmatched junction nucleotides: 7. Germline V gene sequence: CDR1 SGHRS, CDR2 YFSETQ.

As DNA, the CDR3 is TGTGCCTGGAGTTCACAGGGGGTCCCCTACGAGCAGTACTTC. It is translated as CAWSSQGVPYEQYF. The chain employs TRBV30 and TRBJ2-7; 8 positions match TRBD1. The CDR3 runs 14 residues. CDR1 and CDR2 (germline): GTSNPN, SVGIG (reference sequence). J was trimmed by 2 bases and V by 2 bases; bases with no gene match: 5.

The rearrangement links TRBV28 to TRBJ1-1; 9 bases line up with TRBD1. Germline assignment: CDR1 MDHEN and CDR2 SYDVKM. This CDR3 comprises 12 residues. With V trimmed by 8 bases and J by 12 bases, 10 bases remained unmatched. The CDR3 bases are TGTGCCAGCTTGCCCCCGGGACAGGGAACTTTCTTT. This sequence encodes CASLPPGQGTFF.

V usage is TRBV5-1 and J usage is TRBJ2-1, with 9 bases matching TRBD2. The V segment lost 4 bases and the J segment 7 bases; nucleotides outside the gene matches: 18. The CDR3 spans 18 residues. Germline CDR1 SGHRS, CDR2 YFSETQ. For the CDR3, the DNA is TGCGCCAGCAGCACACGACTTCTTAGTGCGGGGGGGCGTAATGAGCAGTTCTTC. Its protein product is CASSTRLLSAGGRNEQFF.

The chain links TRBV28 to TRBJ1-2, with TRBD1 matching 7 bases. J was trimmed by 5 bases and V by 4 bases; bases with no gene match: 4. CDR1 is MDHEN, CDR2 SYDVKM, per germline. The CDR3 spans 13 residues. The CDR3 bases are TGTGCCAGCAGTTCGACAGGGTTATATGGCTACACCTTC. Protein sequence: CASSSTGLYGYTF.

J is TRBJ1-5 and V is TRBV19; D uncertain. V lost 5 bases to trimming and J lost 0 bases, with 11 bases between them. Looked up from germline, CDR1 is LNHDA and CDR2 is SQIVND (reference sequence). The CDR3 consists of 15 residues. The CDR3, as DNA: TGTGCCAGTAGTGAGGAGGGATATAGCAATCAGCCCCAGCATTTT. Amino acid sequence: CASSEEGYSNQPQHF.

The chain joins TRBV28 to TRBJ2-7; 9 nucleotides match TRBD1. The CDR3 is 16 amino acids. Germline-derived CDR1 and CDR2 are MDHEN and SYDVKM. The V gene end was trimmed by 4 bases and the J gene end by 0 bases; junction bases not matched to a gene: 7. DNA of the CDR3: TGTGCCAGCAGTTCTACAGGGGGCTACGTCTCCTACGAGCAGTACTTC. Translating gives CASSSTGGYVSYEQYF.

The chain recombines TRBV27 with TRBJ1-5; tentative D call: TRBD1 (5 bases). The CDR3 is 17 residues long. V was pared by 0 bases and J by 5 bases, with 17 bases between. Germline CDR1 is MNHEY and CDR2 is SMNVEV (reference sequence). CDR3 in amino acids: CASSLSVPGLTDQPQHF. As DNA, the CDR3 is TGTGCCAGCAGTTTATCCGTTCCGGGACTTACTGATCAGCCCCAGCATTTT.

This clone was seen only once. This chain uses TRBV11-3 with TRBJ1-1; D is undetermined. Germline values: CDR1 SGHNT, CDR2 YENEEA. The length of the CDR3 is 13 residues. The V end was cut by 4 bases, the J end by 7 bases, with 13 bases between. Written as DNA, the CDR3 is TGTGCCAGCAGCTCCGACTACCCGATTGAAGCTTTCTTT. Its protein is CASSSDYPIEAFF.

The V and J genes are TRBV10-1 and TRBJ1-2; D is possibly TRBD1 (6 bases). V dropped 0 bases and J dropped 10 bases, with 12 bases sitting between them. The CDR3 spans 13 residues. Germline V gene sequence: CDR1 WNHNN, CDR2 SYGVQD (reference sequence). The CDR3 DNA reads as TGCGCCAGCAGTGAGTCGCGGGGGCAGGACTACACCTTC. It is translated as CASSESRGQDYTF.

The rearrangement links TRBV11-2 to TRBJ2-2; no definite D call. Germline V gene sequence: CDR1 SGHAT, CDR2 FQNNGV. The ends were cut back, 10 bases at V and 6 bases at J, with 15 bases in the middle. This CDR3 comprises 13 residues. This CDR3 is CATKQAVAGELFF. The CDR3 DNA sequence: TGTGCCACCAAGCAGGCAGTGGCCGGGGAGCTGTTTTTT.

The J gene is TRBJ1-2, the V gene TRBV5-1; 8 nucleotides agree with TRBD1. Germline V gene data show CDR1 as SGHRS and CDR2 as YFSETQ. The CDR3 extends over 14 amino acids. Trimming at V came to 3 bases and at J to 4 bases, leaving 5 bases not matched to a gene. In DNA form, the CDR3 reads TGCGCCAGCAGCTACGGACAGGGAGGCTATGGCTACACCTTC. Its protein product is CASSYGQGGYGYTF.

The sample holds a few counts of this clone. This chain connects TRBV6-4 to TRBJ2-6, with a possible D match to TRBD1 (5 bases). Per germline, CDR1 MRHNA and CDR2 SNTAGT. The V end was cut by 4 bases, the J end by 0 bases, with 7 bases between. The CDR3 consists of 15 residues. In nucleotides, the CDR3 is TGTGCCAGCAGTGCGGACATCTCTGGGGCCAACGTCCTGACTTTC. It is translated as CASSADISGANVLTF.

This rearrangement joins TRBV28 to TRBJ1-1; D is perhaps TRBD1 (5 bases). The CDR3 covers 13 residues. Germline lookup yields CDR1 MDHEN and CDR2 SYDVKM. Trimming took off 3 bases at V and 6 bases at J, with 11 bases between the two ends. The CDR3 nucleotides read TGTGCCAGCAGTTTTCAGGGTCGCGCTGAAGCTTTCTTT. Encoded protein: CASSFQGRAEAFF.

The rearrangement uses TRBV6-1 and TRBJ2-5; the match to TRBD1 covers 8 bases. The CDR3 extends over 15 amino acids. Per the germline V gene, CDR1 is MNHNS and CDR2 is SASEGT. V gave up 6 bases and J gave up 7 bases; unmatched junction bases: 13. CDR3 in DNA: TGTGCCAGCAGAATTGACAGGGGCAAGATGGGGACCCAGTACTTC. It encodes CASRIDRGKMGTQYF.

The chain combines TRBV7-9 with TRBJ2-5, with a weak D call TRBD2 (7 bases). The ends were cut back, 6 bases at V and 9 bases at J, with 29 bases in the middle. Germline values: CDR1 SEHNR, CDR2 FQNEAQ (reference sequence). The CDR3 extends over 17 amino acids. For the CDR3, the DNA is TGTGCCAGCAGTCCTACACGCGGGGGCCGTAATAATTTGGCCCAGTACTTC. Protein: CASSPTRGGRNNLAQYF.